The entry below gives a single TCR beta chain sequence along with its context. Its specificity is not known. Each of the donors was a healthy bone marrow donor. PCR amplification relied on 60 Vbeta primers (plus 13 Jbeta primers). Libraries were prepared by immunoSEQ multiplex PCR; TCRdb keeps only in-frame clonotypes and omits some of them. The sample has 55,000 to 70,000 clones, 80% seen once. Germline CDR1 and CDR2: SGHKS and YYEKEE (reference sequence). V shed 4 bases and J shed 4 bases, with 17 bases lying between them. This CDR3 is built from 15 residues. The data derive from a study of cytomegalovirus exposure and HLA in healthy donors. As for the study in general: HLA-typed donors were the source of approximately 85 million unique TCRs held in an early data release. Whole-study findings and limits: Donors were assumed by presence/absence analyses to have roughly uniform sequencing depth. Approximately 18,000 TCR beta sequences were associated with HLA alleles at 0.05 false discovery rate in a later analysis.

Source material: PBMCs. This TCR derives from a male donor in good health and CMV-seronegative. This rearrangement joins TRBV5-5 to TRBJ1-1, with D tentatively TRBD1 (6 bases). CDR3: CASSPEGGIGTEAFF. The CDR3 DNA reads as TGTGCCAGCAGCCCGGAGGGGGGGATAGGCACTGAAGCTTTCTTT.